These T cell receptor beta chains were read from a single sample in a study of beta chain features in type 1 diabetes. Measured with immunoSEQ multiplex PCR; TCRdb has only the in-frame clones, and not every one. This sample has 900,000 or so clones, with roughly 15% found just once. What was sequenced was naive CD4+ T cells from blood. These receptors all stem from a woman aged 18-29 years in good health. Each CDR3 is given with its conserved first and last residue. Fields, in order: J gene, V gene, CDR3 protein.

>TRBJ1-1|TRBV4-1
CASSHPDRNTEAFF
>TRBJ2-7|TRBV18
CASSPRRTTGGSYEQYF
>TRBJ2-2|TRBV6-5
CASSRPGSGELFF
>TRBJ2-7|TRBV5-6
CASSSVGKQYF
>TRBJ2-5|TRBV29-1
CSVPTSRGAQETQYF
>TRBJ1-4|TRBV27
CASSPYRANEKLFF
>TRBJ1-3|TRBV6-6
CASSLDRGNTIYF
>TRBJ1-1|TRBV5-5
CASRINTEAFF
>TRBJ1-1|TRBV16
CASSQSGQSRTEAFF
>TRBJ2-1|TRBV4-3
CASSSSGTYNEQFF
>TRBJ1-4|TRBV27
CASSLYMDGKLFF
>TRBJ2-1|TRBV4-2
CASSRLGEGVNEQFF
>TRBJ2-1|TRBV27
CASSLSSQGVPNNEQFF
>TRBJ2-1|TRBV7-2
CASSPISVNNEQFF
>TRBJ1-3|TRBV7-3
CASIPHVEGKSKRVGNTIYF
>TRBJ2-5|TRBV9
CASSVAGTQLETQYF
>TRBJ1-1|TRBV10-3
CAISDEGLSEAFF
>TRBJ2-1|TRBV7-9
CASSLWQSNEQFF
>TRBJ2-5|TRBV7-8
CASSFLEAQYF
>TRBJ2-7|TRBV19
CASSIDGRIYEQYF
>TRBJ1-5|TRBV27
CASRLGQGNQPQHF
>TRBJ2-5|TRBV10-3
CAISLGTGDDETQYF
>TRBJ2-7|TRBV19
CASSPSRAQGDEQYF
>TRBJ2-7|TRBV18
CASSPLARTSGREPLNLQYF
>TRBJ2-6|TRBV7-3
CASSSTGTGAGANVLTF
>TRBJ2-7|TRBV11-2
CASSSSAGQALFGQYF
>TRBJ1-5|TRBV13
CASSFGQGDQPQHF
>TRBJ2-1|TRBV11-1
CASSAGLYNEQFF
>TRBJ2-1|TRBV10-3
CAIRNTSLSYNEQFF
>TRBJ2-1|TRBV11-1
CASSLPPGLAGDSAFF
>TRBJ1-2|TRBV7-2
CASSAEGQNYGYTF
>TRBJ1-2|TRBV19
CASTAKTGRYGYTF
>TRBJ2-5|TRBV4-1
CASSHPGLQETQYF
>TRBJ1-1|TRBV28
CASSSLGRTEAFF
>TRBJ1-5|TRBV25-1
CASSLGASNQPQHF
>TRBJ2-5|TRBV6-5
CASSYTGTGRETQYF
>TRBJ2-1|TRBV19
CASSPGQSLGEQFF